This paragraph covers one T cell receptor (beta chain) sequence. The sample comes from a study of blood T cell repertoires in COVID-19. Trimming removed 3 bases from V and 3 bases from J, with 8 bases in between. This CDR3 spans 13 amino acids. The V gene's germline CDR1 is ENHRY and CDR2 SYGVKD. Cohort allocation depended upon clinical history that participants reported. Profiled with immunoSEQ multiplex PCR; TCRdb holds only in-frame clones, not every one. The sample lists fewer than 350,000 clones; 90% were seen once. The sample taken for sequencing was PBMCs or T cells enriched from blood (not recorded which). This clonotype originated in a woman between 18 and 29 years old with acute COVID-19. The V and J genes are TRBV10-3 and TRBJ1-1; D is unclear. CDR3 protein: CAISDRQDTEAFF. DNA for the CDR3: TGTGCCATCAGTGACAGGCAGGACACTGAAGCTTTCTTT.